This record concerns one T cell receptor beta chain sequence. This record belongs to a study of blood T cell repertoires in COVID-19. Study-level background: Sample material is recorded as cDNA or gDNA derived from T cells, B-cell-depleted T cells, or PBMCs.

In the original processing: Amplification from reference gene primers served as the basis for estimated nucleated cell counts. Sequencing used immunoSEQ multiplex PCR; TCRdb keeps in-frame clones, though not all of them. V, J and clone size are taken as reported in that table, and D and trimming were inferred from the DNA itself. The table lists about 160,000 clones, roughly 85% of them singletons. CDR1 SGDLS and CDR2 YYNGEE come from the germline V gene. Unmatched junction bases numbered 9, after V lost 3 bases and J lost 5 bases. The CDR3 contains 16 residues. The chain is built from TRBV9 and TRBJ2-3; 10 nucleotides agree with TRBD2. Sequencing was carried out using peripheral blood. The clonotype comes from a woman in her fifties or sixties with COVID-19, enrolled during active disease. In DNA, the CDR3 is TGTGCCAGCAGCGCCGAGAGCGGGGGGGCGGTAGATACGCAGTATTTT. As protein: CASSAESGGAVDTQYF.